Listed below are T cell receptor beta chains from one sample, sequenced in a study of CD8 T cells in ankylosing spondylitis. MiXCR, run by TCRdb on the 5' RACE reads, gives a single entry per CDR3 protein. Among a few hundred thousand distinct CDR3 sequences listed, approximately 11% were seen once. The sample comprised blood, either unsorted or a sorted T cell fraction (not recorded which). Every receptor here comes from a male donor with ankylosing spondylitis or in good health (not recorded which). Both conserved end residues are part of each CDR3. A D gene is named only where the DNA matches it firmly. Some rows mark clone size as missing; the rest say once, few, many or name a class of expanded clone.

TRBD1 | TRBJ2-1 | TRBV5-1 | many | TGCGCCAGCAGCTTCAGACAGGGGTCCTACAATGAGCAGTTCTTC | CASSFRQGSYNEQFF
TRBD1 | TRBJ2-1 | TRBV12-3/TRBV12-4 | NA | TGTGCCAGCACCATACTGGGACAGGTAAATGAGCAGTTCTTC | CASTILGQVNEQFF
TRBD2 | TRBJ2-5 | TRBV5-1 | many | TGCGCCAGCAGCCCGGGGGGAGTAAATAGGCAAGAGACCCAGTACTTC | CASSPGGVNRQETQYF
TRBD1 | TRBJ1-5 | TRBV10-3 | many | TGTGCCATCAGTACAGGGGGAAGCAATCAGCCCCAGCATTTT | CAISTGGSNQPQHF
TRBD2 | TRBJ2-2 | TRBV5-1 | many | TGCGCCAGCAGCTTGGATTTGGGGGGGACCGGGGAGCTGTTTTTT | CASSLDLGGTGELFF
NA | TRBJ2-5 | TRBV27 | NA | TGTGCCAGCAGTGCAACAGGTCTCCAAGAGACCCAGTACTTC | CASSATGLQETQYF
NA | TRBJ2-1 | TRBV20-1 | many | TGCAGTGCTAGAGGGCCCCTCTACAATGAGCAGTTCTTC | CSARGPLYNEQFF
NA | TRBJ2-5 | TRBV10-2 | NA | TGCGCCAGCAGTGTCCAGGGTGGGGCCCAGTACTTC | CASSVQGGAQYF
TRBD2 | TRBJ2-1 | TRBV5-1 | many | TGCGCCACCTATCCGGGACTAGCCCACAATGAGCAGTTCTTC | CATYPGLAHNEQFF
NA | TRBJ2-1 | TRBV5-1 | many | TGCGCCAGCAGCCCGGGACAGAGCGGGGGCCGACTTCAGTTCTTC | CASSPGQSGGRLQFF
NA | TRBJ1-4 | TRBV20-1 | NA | TGCAGTGCACCGCACAACCCAACTAATGAAAAACTGTTTTTT | CSAPHNPTNEKLFF
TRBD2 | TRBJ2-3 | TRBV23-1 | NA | TGCGCCAGCAGTCAATCCCTAGCGGGGGTGACGGCAGATACGCAGTATTTT | CASSQSLAGVTADTQYF
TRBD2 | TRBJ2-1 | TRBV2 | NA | TGTGCCAGCAGTGAAGCGGACGGGAGGGCCCTCTCCTACAATGAGCAGTTCTTC | CASSEADGRALSYNEQFF
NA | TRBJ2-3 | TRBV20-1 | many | TGCAGTGCTTCTCCGGGGCCCCTGGCAGATACGCAGTATTTT | CSASPGPLADTQYF
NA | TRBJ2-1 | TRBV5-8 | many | TGTGCCAGCAGCTTTGGTGGTTACAATGAGCAGTTCTTC | CASSFGGYNEQFF
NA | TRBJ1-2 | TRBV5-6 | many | TGTGCCAGCAGCCCGGGGACGCGGGGAATCTATGGCTACACCTTC | CASSPGTRGIYGYTF
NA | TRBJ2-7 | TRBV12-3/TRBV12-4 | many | TGTGCCAGCAGTTACGGGGGGCTCCGCCCTACCTACGAGCAGTACTTC | CASSYGGLRPTYEQYF
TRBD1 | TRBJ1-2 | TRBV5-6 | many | TGTGCCAGCAGCCTCGGGACAGGGCTATATGGCTACACCTTC | CASSLGTGLYGYTF
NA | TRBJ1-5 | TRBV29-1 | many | TGCAGCGTCGCACGAGGGCTCGGGCAGCCCCAGCATTTT | CSVARGLGQPQHF
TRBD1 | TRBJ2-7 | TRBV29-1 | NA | TGCAGCGTTCGTTCGGGACAGGGTAGTAAGCAGTACTTC | CSVRSGQGSKQYF
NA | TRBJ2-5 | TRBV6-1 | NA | TGTGCCAGCAGTGAAGCGAAAACGGGGTCGGAGACCCAGTACTTC | CASSEAKTGSETQYF
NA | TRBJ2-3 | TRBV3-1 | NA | TGTGCCAGCAGCAAGCAGGGCCTAGCCACAGATACGCAGTATTTT | CASSKQGLATDTQYF
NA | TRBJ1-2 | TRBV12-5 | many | TGTGCTAGTGGGCTTAACTATGGCTACACCTTC | CASGLNYGYTF
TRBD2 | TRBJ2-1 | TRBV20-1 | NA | TGCAGTGCTAGGCCCAGGGACGGGAGGGTCCCCTACAATGAGCAGTTCTTC | CSARPRDGRVPYNEQFF
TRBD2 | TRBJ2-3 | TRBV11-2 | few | TGTGCCAGCAGCTTAGATTCCCTAGCGGGACCTTCTAGCACAGATACGCAGTATTTT | CASSLDSLAGPSSTDTQYF
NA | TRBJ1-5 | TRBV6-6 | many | TGTGCCAGCAGCCACGTTGGACGGCCCCAGCATTTT | CASSHVGRPQHF
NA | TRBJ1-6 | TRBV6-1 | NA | TGTGCCAGCAGTGAAGCGGAAGGGGCAGGGTGGTTCAATTCACCCCTCCACTTT | CASSEAEGAGWFNSPLHF
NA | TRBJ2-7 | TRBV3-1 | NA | TGTGCCAGCAGCCCGTTTTCCCGCTACGAGCAGTACTTC | CASSPFSRYEQYF
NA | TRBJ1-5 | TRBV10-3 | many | TGTGCCGCCATGCGGGGTTTGAATCAGCCCCAGCATTTT | CAAMRGLNQPQHF
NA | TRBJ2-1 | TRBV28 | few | TGTGCCAGCAGTCCGCCGTCGGGACAAGTCTCCTACAATGAGCAGTTCTTC | CASSPPSGQVSYNEQFF
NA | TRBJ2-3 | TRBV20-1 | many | TGCAGTGCCAATCAAGGGTTGACAGATACGCAGTATTTT | CSANQGLTDTQYF
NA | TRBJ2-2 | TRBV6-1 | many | TGTGCCAGCAGGACCGACGGTACCGGGGAGCTGTTTTTT | CASRTDGTGELFF
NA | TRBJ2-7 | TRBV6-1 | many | TGTGCCAGCAAGATCGGGGGCGTCCGCTCCGTCGAGCAGTACTTC | CASKIGGVRSVEQYF
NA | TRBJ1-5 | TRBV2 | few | TGTGCCAGCAACCCAATATGGGATCAGCCCCAGCATTTT | CASNPIWDQPQHF
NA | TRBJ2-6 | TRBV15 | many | TGTGCCACCAGCAGGTACCTTACCTCTGGGGCCAACGTCCTGACTTTC | CATSRYLTSGANVLTF
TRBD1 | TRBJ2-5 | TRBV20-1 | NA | TGCAGTGCTACGGGACAGGAAGAGACCCAGTACTTC | CSATGQEETQYF
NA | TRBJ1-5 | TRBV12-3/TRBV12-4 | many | TGTGCCAGCAGTCAGGGGAACAGCCTTCAGCCCCAGCATTTT | CASSQGNSLQPQHF